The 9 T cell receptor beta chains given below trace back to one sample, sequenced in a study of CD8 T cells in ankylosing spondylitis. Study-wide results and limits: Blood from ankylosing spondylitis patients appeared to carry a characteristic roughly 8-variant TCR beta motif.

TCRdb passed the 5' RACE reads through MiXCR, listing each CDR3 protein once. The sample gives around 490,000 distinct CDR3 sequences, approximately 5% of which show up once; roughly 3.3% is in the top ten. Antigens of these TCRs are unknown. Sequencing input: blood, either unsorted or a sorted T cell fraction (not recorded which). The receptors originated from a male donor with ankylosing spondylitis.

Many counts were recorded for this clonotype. CDR3 amino acids: CASSLRGGRPEAFF. CDR3 coding DNA: TGTGCCAGCAGTTTAAGGGGGGGCCGGCCCGAAGCTTTCTTT. V and J are TRBV28 and TRBJ1-1, with a possible D match to TRBD1 (6 bases). This CDR3 contains 14 residues. V lost 2 bases, J lost 8 bases, and 15 bases lay in between. Germline CDR1 reads MDHEN; CDR2 reads SYDVKM.

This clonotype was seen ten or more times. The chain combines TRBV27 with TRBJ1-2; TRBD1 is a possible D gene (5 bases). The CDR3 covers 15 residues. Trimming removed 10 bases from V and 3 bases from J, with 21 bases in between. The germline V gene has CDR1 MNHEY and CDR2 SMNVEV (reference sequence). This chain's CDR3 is CATKRSGVGDYGYTF. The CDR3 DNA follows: TGTGCCACAAAACGATCTGGGGTAGGGGACTATGGCTACACCTTC.

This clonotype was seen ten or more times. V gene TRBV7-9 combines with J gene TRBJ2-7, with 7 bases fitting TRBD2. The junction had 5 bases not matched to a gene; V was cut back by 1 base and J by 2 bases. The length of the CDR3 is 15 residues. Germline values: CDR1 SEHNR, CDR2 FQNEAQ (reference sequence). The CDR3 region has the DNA TGTGCCAGCAGCTTAGAGCAGGGAGGGCCCTACGAGCAGTACTTC. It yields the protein CASSLEQGGPYEQYF.

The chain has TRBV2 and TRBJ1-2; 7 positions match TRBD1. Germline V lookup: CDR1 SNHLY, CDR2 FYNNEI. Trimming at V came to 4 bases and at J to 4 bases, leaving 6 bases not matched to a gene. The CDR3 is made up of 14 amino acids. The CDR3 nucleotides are TGTGCCAGCAGTGCCACAGGGGTGATCTATGGCTACACCTTC. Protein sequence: CASSATGVIYGYTF.

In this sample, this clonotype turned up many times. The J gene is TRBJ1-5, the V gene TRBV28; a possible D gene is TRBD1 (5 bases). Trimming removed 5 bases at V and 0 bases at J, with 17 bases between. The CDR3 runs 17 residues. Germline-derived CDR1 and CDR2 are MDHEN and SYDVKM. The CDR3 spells CASSPQRRGYSNQPQHF. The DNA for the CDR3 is TGTGCCAGCAGTCCCCAGAGGAGGGGTTATAGCAATCAGCCCCAGCATTTT.

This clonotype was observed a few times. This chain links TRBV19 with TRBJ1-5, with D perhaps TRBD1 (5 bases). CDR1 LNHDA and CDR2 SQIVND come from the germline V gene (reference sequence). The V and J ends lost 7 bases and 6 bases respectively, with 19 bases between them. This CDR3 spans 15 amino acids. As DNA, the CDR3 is TGTGCCAGTACCTTGGGGCGCGGGGTCAGTCAGCCCCAGCATTTT. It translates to CASTLGRGVSQPQHF.

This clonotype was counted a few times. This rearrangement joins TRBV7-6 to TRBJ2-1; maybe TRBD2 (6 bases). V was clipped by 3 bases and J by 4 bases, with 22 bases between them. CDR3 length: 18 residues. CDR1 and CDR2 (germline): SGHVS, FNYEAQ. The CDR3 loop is CASSFTRRGRGKYNEQFF. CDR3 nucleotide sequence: TGTGCCAGCAGCTTCACCCGGAGGGGTCGCGGGAAATACAATGAGCAGTTCTTC.

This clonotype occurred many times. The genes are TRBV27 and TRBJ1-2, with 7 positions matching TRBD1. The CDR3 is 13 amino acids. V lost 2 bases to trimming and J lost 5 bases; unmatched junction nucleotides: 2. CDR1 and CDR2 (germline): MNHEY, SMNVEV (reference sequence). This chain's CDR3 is CASSLQGGYGYTF. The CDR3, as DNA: TGTGCCAGCAGTTTACAGGGGGGTTATGGCTACACCTTC.

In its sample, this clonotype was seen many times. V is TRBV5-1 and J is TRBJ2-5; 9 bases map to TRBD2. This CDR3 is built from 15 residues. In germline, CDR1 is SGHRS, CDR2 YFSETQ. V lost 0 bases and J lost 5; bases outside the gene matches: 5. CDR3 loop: CASSLVSGRDETQYF. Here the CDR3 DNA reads TGCGCCAGCAGCTTGGTTAGCGGGAGAGATGAGACCCAGTACTTC.